Below, 24 T cell receptor beta chains from the same sample are listed, as sequenced in a study of beta chain features in type 1 diabetes (dated by TCRdb to the late 2010s). The protocol used for the library was the immunoSEQ multiplex PCR assay. The entire isolated RNA was reverse transcribed using the High Capacity cDNA Reverse Transcription Kit, and thus expressed TCRB transcripts were sequenced. This is the immuneACCESS table as TCRdb keeps it, with only in-frame sequences that have V and J called. A part of the clones is gone; compared with another copy, unresolved V genes explain less than half, and the rest is unexplained. The sample table shows 350,000 or so clones, and 15% to 20% are seen once. The top ten clonotypes cover 0.035% to 0.05% of the sample. Sequenced material: naive CD4+ T cells from blood. This specimen's cell subset or site label, per the study, means: true naive CD4+ T cells. These receptors were taken from a young woman in good health.

This clone was recorded a few times. The rearrangement joins TRBV9 to TRBJ2-1; 11 positions match TRBD2. CDR1 SGDLS and CDR2 YYNGEE come from the germline V gene. J lost 3 bases, V lost 3 bases, and 14 bases had no gene match. CDR3 size: 19 residues. The chain's CDR3 is CASSASGSSGRTGYNEQFF. CDR3 nucleotide sequence: TGTGCCAGCAGCGCCTCCGGGTCTAGCGGGAGGACAGGCTACAATGAGCAGTTCTTC. The complete variable domain, with remaining parts taken from reference TRBV9 and TRBJ2-1, reads DSGVTQTPKHLITATGQRVTLRCSPRSGDLSVYWYQQSLDQGLQFLIQYYNGEERAKGNILERFSAQQFPDLHSELNLSSLELGDSALYFCASSASGSSGRTGYNEQFFGPGTRLTVL.

The chain joins TRBV4-1 to TRBJ2-3; 14 bases map to TRBD2. V dropped 2 bases and J dropped 4; count of bases not matched to a gene: 14. Germline V gives CDR1 MGHRA, CDR2 YSYEKL. The CDR3 sequence is 20 residues long. For the CDR3, the DNA is TGCGCCAGCAGCCAAACGGGACTAGCGGGGGCCACTCCGTGGTCAGATACGCAGTATTTT. Encoded protein: CASSQTGLAGATPWSDTQYF.

The chain joins TRBV7-3 to TRBJ2-1; TRBD2 agrees at 7 bases. Trimming took 4 bases from V and 6 from J; bases not matched to a gene: 15. CDR3 length: 17 amino acids. Germline CDR1 SGHTA, CDR2 FQGTGA. This chain's CDR3 is CASSSPREEGPCNEQFF. For the CDR3, the DNA is TGTGCCAGCAGCTCACCTCGGGAGGAGGGCCCTTGCAATGAGCAGTTCTTC. The variable domain in full, completed from reference TRBV7-3 and TRBJ2-1, reads GAGVSQTPSNKVTEKGKYVELRCDPISGHTALYWYRQSLGQGPEFLIYFQGTGAADDSGLPNDRFFAVRPEGSVSTLKIQRTERGDSAVYLCASSSPREEGPCNEQFFGPGTRLTVL.

This chain links TRBV5-1 with TRBJ1-2; 10 nucleotides line up with TRBD1. This CDR3 spans 14 amino acids. Germline assignment: CDR1 SGHRS and CDR2 YFSETQ. With V trimmed by 3 bases and J by 6 bases, 5 bases remained unmatched. CDR3 in amino acids: CASSWGQGMDGYTF. The DNA of the CDR3 is TGCGCCAGCAGCTGGGGACAGGGGATGGATGGCTACACCTTC. Supplemented by reference TRBV5-1 and TRBJ1-2, the full variable domain reads KAGVTQTPRYLIKTRGQQVTLSCSPISGHRSVSWYQQTPGQGLQFLFEYFSETQRNKGNFPGRFSGRQFSNSRSEMNVSTLELGDSALYLCASSWGQGMDGYTFGSGTRLTVV.

The chain combines TRBV5-1 with TRBJ2-3, with TRBD2 matching over 10 bases. The V gene's germline CDR1 is SGHRS and CDR2 YFSETQ. V gave up 2 bases and J gave up 0 bases; unmatched junction bases: 3. This CDR3 comprises 16 residues. The CDR3 reads CASSFGLADSTDTQYF. CDR3 sequence (DNA): TGCGCCAGCAGCTTCGGACTAGCGGATAGCACAGATACGCAGTATTTT.

This clone appeared a few times. This sequence joins TRBV15 and TRBJ2-7; D not certain. Trimming pared 5 bases from V and 0 bases from J, leaving 11 bases between. Germline-derived CDR1 and CDR2 are LNHNV and YYDKDF (reference sequence). The CDR3 spans 14 residues. CDR3 sequence (DNA): TGTGCCACCAGCCCGCGACATGCCTCCTACGAGCAGTACTTC. Its protein is CATSPRHASYEQYF.

The chain combines TRBV4-1 with TRBJ1-2; D call uncertain. This CDR3 contains 14 residues. Germline V gene lookup returns CDR1 MGHRA and CDR2 YSYEKL. The V end lost 1 base, the J end lost 4 bases, and 10 bases lay between the germline ends. The CDR3 DNA reads TGCGCCAGCAGCCAAGGGGAGAATTTCTATGGCTACACCTTC. It codes for CASSQGENFYGYTF.

The gene calls are TRBV16 and TRBJ2-2; D is possibly TRBD2 (5 bases). CDR3 size: 15 residues. From germline, CDR1 is KGHSY and CDR2 FQNENV. The V end lost 0 bases, the J end lost 4 bases, and 9 bases lay between the germline ends. The CDR3 coding sequence is TGTGCCAGCAGCCAATCATCTAGCAGCACCGGGGAGCTGTTTTTT. It is translated as CASSQSSSSTGELFF.

The rearrangement joins TRBV20-1 to TRBJ2-7, with 7 bases that match TRBD2. This CDR3 contains 11 residues. Germline CDR1 and CDR2: DFQATT and SNEGSKA (reference sequence). V dropped 5 bases and J dropped 8; count of bases not matched to a gene: 6. CDR3 nucleotide sequence: TGCAGTGCTGGGACCGGGGGGAAGCAGTACTTC. Translation: CSAGTGGKQYF.

The J gene is TRBJ1-2, the V gene TRBV30, with D perhaps matching TRBD1 (5 bases). The CDR3 covers 12 residues. CDR1 GTSNPN and CDR2 SVGIG come from the germline V gene (reference sequence). The V end lost 5 bases, the J end lost 6 bases, and 13 bases lay between the germline ends. This CDR3 reads CAWGGLGDGYTF. The CDR3 nucleotides read TGTGCCTGGGGGGGACTGGGGGATGGCTACACCTTC.

There are a few counts of this clone. V gene TRBV7-2 combines with J gene TRBJ2-5; TRBD2 matches 9 bases. The germline V gene has CDR1 SGHTA and CDR2 FQGNSA. This CDR3 is built from 13 residues. V was clipped by 8 bases and J by 4 bases; unmatched bases: 5. DNA of the CDR3: TGTGCCAGCGGCGGGGGGGCCTTAGAGACCCAGTACTTC. Residues: CASGGGALETQYF.

This chain joins TRBV5-1 and TRBJ2-7; D gene uncertain. The ends were cut back, 2 bases at V and 0 bases at J, with 9 bases in the middle. From germline, CDR1 is SGHRS and CDR2 YFSETQ. This CDR3 spans 14 amino acids. The CDR3 coding sequence is TGCGCCAGCAGCTTCCGGAGTTCCTCCTACGAGCAGTACTTC. Its translation is CASSFRSSSYEQYF.

Only a few counts were recorded for this clone. The chain joins TRBV25-1 to TRBJ2-1, with 7 bases identical to TRBD2. The germline V gene has CDR1 MGHDK and CDR2 SYGVNS. The CDR3 length is 12 residues. Germline trimming cut 4 bases from V and 9 bases from J; bases unmatched to any gene: 3. The CDR3 loop reads CASSGLAGEQFF. For the CDR3, the DNA is TGTGCCAGCAGTGGTTTAGCGGGTGAGCAGTTCTTC.

In this sample, this clone turned up a few times. Other DNA sequences of this sample code for an identical CDR3. V usage is TRBV18 and J usage is TRBJ1-2; 9 bases agree with TRBD1. This CDR3 has 13 amino acids. Germline V lookup: CDR1 KGHSH, CDR2 LQKENI. Trimming cost V 3 bases and J 8 bases; bases outside gene matches: 4. The CDR3 DNA reads as TGTGCCAGCTCACCGGGACAGGGTGGCGGCTACACCTTC. Its protein is CASSPGQGGGYTF.

This clone was counted between two and nine times. The rearrangement links TRBV11-1 to TRBJ1-4, with TRBD1 as a possible D gene (5 bases). Germline V gives CDR1 SGHAT, CDR2 FQDESV (reference sequence). V shed 5 bases and J shed 6 bases, with 7 bases lying between them. This CDR3 has 12 amino acids. CDR3 amino acids: CASSRGDEKLFF. DNA of the CDR3: TGTGCCAGCAGCAGGGGTGATGAAAAACTGTTTTTT.

The CDR3 here is CASSLPSRGYGYTF. In DNA form, the CDR3 reads TGTGCCAGCAGTCTACCGTCTCGGGGCTATGGCTACACCTTC. The chain is built from TRBV28 and TRBJ1-2; D gene unclear. Trimming removed 5 bases at V and 4 bases at J, with 14 bases between. The CDR3 length is 14 residues. The V gene's germline CDR1 is MDHEN and CDR2 SYDVKM.

The rearrangement joins TRBV5-6 to TRBJ1-2; no definite D call. The V end lost 1 base, the J end lost 2 bases, and 6 bases lay between the germline ends. In germline, CDR1 is SGHDT, CDR2 YYEEEE. The CDR3 has 13 amino acids. This chain's CDR3 is CASSLSGNYGYTF. The CDR3 coding sequence is TGTGCCAGCAGCTTGTCGGGGAACTATGGCTACACCTTC.

J is TRBJ1-2 and V is TRBV30, with D possibly TRBD1 on 6 matching bases. The CDR3 totals 13 residues. Germline V gene data show CDR1 as GTSNPN and CDR2 as SVGIG (reference sequence). The V end lost 1 base, the J end lost 4 bases, and 10 bases lay between the germline ends. CDR3 nucleotides: TGTGCCTGGAGTGCTTGGACAGCCTATGGCTACACCTTC. It translates to CAWSAWTAYGYTF.

The J gene is TRBJ2-1, the V gene TRBV2, with 11 bases that match TRBD1. The V and J ends lost 6 bases and 10 bases, in that order; junction bases with no gene match: 11. Germline CDR1 SNHLY, CDR2 FYNNEI. The CDR3 is made up of 15 amino acids. CDR3 coding DNA: TGTGCCAGCAGCCGGGACAGGGGGGGACGGGGGGAGCAGTTCTTC. It is translated as CASSRDRGGRGEQFF.

About this clone itself: A junction end diverges from the germline sequence, so it may reflect a read error. The V gene is TRBV14, the J gene TRBJ2-1; D is uncertain. Per germline, CDR1 SGHDN and CDR2 FVKESK. The CDR3 totals 12 residues. DNA of the CDR3: TGTGCCAGCAGCCAGGTGTCGGAGCCTCGGGTCTTC. This gives the protein CASSQVSEPRVF.

In its sample, this clone was seen a few times. This sequence joins TRBV20-1 and TRBJ1-1; D perhaps matches TRBD1 (6 bases). The CDR3 totals 11 residues. CDR1 is DFQATT and CDR2 is SNEGSKA in the germline V gene (reference sequence). Trimming took off 4 bases at V and 4 bases at J, with 7 bases between the two ends. In nucleotides, the CDR3 is TGCAGTGCTAAGGGGGTCACTGAAGCTTTCTTT. It encodes CSAKGVTEAFF.

The sample holds a few counts of this clone. The genes are TRBV19 and TRBJ2-6; 11 bases are a match to TRBD1. Germline CDR1 and CDR2: LNHDA and SQIVND (reference sequence). The CDR3 covers 17 residues. V shed 10 bases, J shed 0 bases, and the junction held 8 bases outside the gene matches. In nucleotides, the CDR3 is TGTGCCATTAAACCGGGACAGGGGGACTCTGGGGCCAACGTCCTGACTTTC. Translation gives CAIKPGQGDSGANVLTF.

This clone has only a few counts. This chain connects TRBV7-9 to TRBJ2-1, with TRBD1 matching over 7 bases. Unmatched junction bases numbered 9, after V lost 6 bases and J lost 7 bases. CDR3 length equals 14 residues. Germline V gene data show CDR1 as SEHNR and CDR2 as FQNEAQ (reference sequence). CDR3 protein: CASRPRTGKNEQFF. CDR3 DNA sequence: TGTGCCAGCAGACCGAGGACAGGAAAGAATGAGCAGTTCTTC.

This clone has only a few counts. The chain recombines TRBV9 with TRBJ2-3, with D possibly being TRBD2 (6 bases). The CDR3 has 16 residues. Trimming shortened V by 1 base and J by 0 bases, and 12 bases separated the two germline ends. Germline CDR1 SGDLS, CDR2 YYNGEE. The CDR3 DNA is TGTGCCAGCAGCGTATCTGGCGGGGCTAGCACAGATACGCAGTATTTT. It yields the protein CASSVSGGASTDTQYF. The full variable domain, in which reference TRBV9 and TRBJ2-3 provide the parts outside the CDR3, is DSGVTQTPKHLITATGQRVTLRCSPRSGDLSVYWYQQSLDQGLQFLIQYYNGEERAKGNILERFSAQQFPDLHSELNLSSLELGDSALYFCASSVSGGASTDTQYFGPGTRLTVL.